This is a list of T cell receptor beta chains from one sample in a study of CD8+ T cells in alopecia areata. Method: immunoSEQ multiplex PCR; TCRdb's copy keeps in-frame clones and lacks some. The table has 35,000 to 50,000 clones, roughly 65% seen once; the top ten hold about a fifth. This specimen consisted of CD8+ T cells sorted from blood, obtained at week 4, from a patient treated with tofacitinib. Every receptor here comes from a human donor with alopecia areata. Both conserved end residues are part of each CDR3. Each record gives: CDR3 protein, CDR3 DNA, D gene, V gene, J gene, clone size. D genes are given only for firm matches. Clone size is shown for a subset of rows, as once, few, many or a class of expanded clone.

CDR3: CASSQDLPAGETYEQYF
DNA: TGCGCCAGCAGCCAAGATCTCCCGGCGGGTGAGACCTACGAGCAGTACTTC
D: -
V: TRBV4-3
J: TRBJ2-7
size: -

CDR3: CASSPRTGGSYNSPLHF
DNA: TGCGCCAGCAGTCCACGGACAGGGGGATCCTATAATTCACCCCTCCACTTT
D: TRBD1
V: TRBV23-1
J: TRBJ1-6
size: -

CDR3: CASHPSGGLTYNEQFF
DNA: TGTGCCAGCCACCCCTCGGGGGGACTAACCTACAATGAGCAGTTCTTC
D: TRBD2
V: TRBV27
J: TRBJ2-1
size: once

CDR3: CASTASSGGLGEQFF
DNA: TGTGCCAGTACAGCCTCTTCGGGGGGGCTCGGTGAGCAGTTCTTC
D: TRBD2
V: TRBV19
J: TRBJ2-1
size: medium-sized

CDR3: CAWSVAGASYEQYF
DNA: TGTGCCTGGAGTGTAGCAGGCGCATCCTACGAGCAGTACTTC
D: -
V: TRBV30
J: TRBJ2-7
size: -

CDR3: CASSLEWYEQYF
DNA: TGTGCCAGCAGCTTAGAATGGTACGAGCAGTACTTC
D: -
V: TRBV7-2
J: TRBJ2-7
size: few

CDR3: CASSGTGPNEKLFF
DNA: TGTGCCAGCAGCGGGACCGGCCCTAATGAAAAACTGTTTTTT
D: -
V: TRBV7-9
J: TRBJ1-4
size: -

CDR3: CTVERGGAGEQFF
DNA: TGCACCGTTGAACGCGGGGGGGCTGGAGAGCAGTTCTTC
D: TRBD2
V: TRBV29-1
J: TRBJ2-1
size: -

CDR3: CASSLAGGPYNEQFF
DNA: TGTGCCAGCAGCTTAGCGGGGGGTCCCTACAATGAGCAGTTCTTC
D: TRBD2
V: TRBV6-5
J: TRBJ2-1
size: -

CDR3: CASSFQARGTYEQYF
DNA: TGTGCCAGCAGCTTCCAGGCGCGGGGAACCTACGAGCAGTACTTC
D: -
V: TRBV13
J: TRBJ2-7
size: -

CDR3: CSVAGLAAQETQYF
DNA: TGCAGCGTTGCGGGACTAGCGGCCCAAGAGACCCAGTACTTC
D: TRBD2
V: TRBV29-1
J: TRBJ2-5
size: few

CDR3: CAWRQGSSYNEQFF
DNA: TGTGCCTGGAGACAGGGAAGCTCCTACAATGAGCAGTTCTTC
D: -
V: TRBV30
J: TRBJ2-1
size: -

CDR3: CAWSGTYEQYF
DNA: TGTGCCTGGAGTGGAACTTACGAGCAGTACTTC
D: -
V: TRBV30
J: TRBJ2-7
size: -